These 14 T cell receptor beta chains originate from one sample sequenced in a study of blood T cell repertoires in COVID-19. This table comes from immunoSEQ multiplex PCR, and its TCRdb copy is limited to in-frame clones, with some not included. Here the sample spans under 300,000 clones, 75% to 90% being singletons. Sequenced input: peripheral blood. The receptors here all came from a woman in her seventies with COVID-19, enrolled during active disease.

V is TRBV6-5 and J is TRBJ2-7; possible D gene TRBD1, 6 bases. CDR3 length equals 14 residues. Per germline, CDR1 MNHEY and CDR2 SVGAGI. V shed 7 bases and J shed 2 bases, with 15 bases lying between them. This CDR3 is CASITGLPPYEQYF. The CDR3 DNA is TGTGCCAGCATCACAGGGCTACCTCCCTACGAGCAGTACTTC.

The gene calls are TRBV5-1 and TRBJ2-3; the match to TRBD2 covers 8 bases. The CDR3 runs to 15 residues. V trimming: 4 bases; J trimming: 5 bases; junction bases outside the gene matches: 9. Germline CDR1 reads SGHRS; CDR2 reads YFSETQ. CDR3 bases: TGCGCCAGCAGCCCCACGGGGGGGCCGGGAGATACGCAGTATTTT. Protein product: CASSPTGGPGDTQYF.

V usage is TRBV24-1 and J usage is TRBJ1-2; TRBD1 matches 8 bases. Germline V gene sequence: CDR1 KGHDR, CDR2 SFDVKD. The CDR3 extends over 16 amino acids. Trimming at V came to 0 bases and at J to 3 bases, leaving 5 bases not matched to a gene. CDR3 sequence reads: CATSDLRAGGYYGYTF. CDR3 DNA sequence: TGTGCCACCAGTGATTTGAGGGCAGGGGGCTACTATGGCTACACCTTC.

This clone was seen only once. The genes are TRBV3-1 (or the pseudogene TRBV3-2) and TRBJ1-2; 7 bases map to TRBD1. Germline V gene lookup returns CDR1 LGHDT and CDR2 YNNKEL (reference sequence). CDR3 length equals 17 residues. J was trimmed by 1 base and V by 2 bases; bases with no gene match: 10. The CDR3 spells CASSQFSTGSGNYGYTF. CDR3 coding DNA: TGTGCCAGCAGCCAATTTTCGACAGGGAGTGGTAACTATGGCTACACCTTC.

The rearrangement links TRBV10-1 to TRBJ2-5, with D tentatively TRBD2 (5 bases). The germline gives CDR1 WNHNN, CDR2 SYGVQD (reference sequence). The CDR3 is made up of 15 amino acids. V gave up 4 bases and J gave up 1 base, with 13 bases separating them. The DNA of the CDR3 is TGCGCCAGCAGTGGATCAGGAGCGGCCCAAGAGACCCAGTACTTC. Its protein is CASSGSGAAQETQYF.

The V and J genes are TRBV10-1 and TRBJ1-2; 7 positions agree with TRBD1. The CDR3 is 16 residues long. The V segment lost 0 bases and the J segment 4 bases; nucleotides outside the gene matches: 8. The V gene's germline CDR1 is WNHNN and CDR2 SYGVQD (reference sequence). The DNA of the CDR3 is TGCGCCAGCAGTGAGTCGGCCGACGGGACAGTCTATGGCTACACCTTC. Protein sequence: CASSESADGTVYGYTF.

The genes are TRBV14 and TRBJ1-5; D is possibly TRBD1 (6 bases). Trimming removed 6 bases at V and 1 base at J, with 10 bases between. CDR1 is SGHDN, CDR2 FVKESK, per germline. The CDR3 extends over 14 amino acids. The CDR3 loop is CASSRTASNQPQHF. The CDR3 DNA is TGTGCCAGCAGTCGGACAGCCAGCAATCAGCCCCAGCATTTT.

The chain combines TRBV29-1 with TRBJ1-1; a weak D match, TRBD1 (5 bases). Trimming took off 4 bases at V and 6 bases at J, with 18 bases between the two ends. Germline CDR1 is SQVTM and CDR2 is ANQGSEA. The CDR3 runs 14 residues. The CDR3 protein is CSVVKEPGYAEAFF. In nucleotides, the CDR3 is TGCAGCGTTGTAAAGGAGCCAGGGTACGCTGAAGCTTTCTTT.

The V call is TRBV27, the J call TRBJ2-1, with D perhaps TRBD2 (5 bases). Deletions cut 3 bases from V and 4 bases from J, with 16 bases between. The CDR3 has 16 residues. Germline loops: CDR1 MNHEY, CDR2 SMNVEV (reference sequence). Here the CDR3 reads CASSLGEGRGYNEQFF. The CDR3 DNA reads TGTGCCAGCAGTTTGGGAGAAGGGCGAGGGTACAATGAGCAGTTCTTC.

The chain uses TRBV7-8 and TRBJ1-1, with 10 bases aligning to TRBD1. This CDR3 region has 14 residues. The J segment lost 5 bases and the V segment lost 9 bases, leaving 9 bases of the junction unmatched. Germline CDR1 and CDR2: SGHVS and FQNEAQ. CDR3 in amino acids: CASSRDRGGTEAFF. The CDR3 DNA sequence: TGTGCCAGTTCCCGGGACAGGGGTGGAACTGAAGCTTTCTTT.

The chain has TRBV5-8 and TRBJ1-2; unclear D gene. This CDR3 has 14 amino acids. The V gene's germline CDR1 is SGHTS and CDR2 YDEGEE. The ends were cut back, 4 bases at V and 2 bases at J, with 12 bases in the middle. The CDR3 loop reads CASSPGGLNYGYTF. The CDR3 nucleotides are TGTGCCAGCAGCCCTGGAGGGTTGAACTATGGCTACACCTTC.

V is TRBV19 and J is TRBJ1-2, with D tentatively TRBD1 (5 bases). This CDR3 region has 16 residues. Germline CDR1 LNHDA, CDR2 SQIVND (reference sequence). The V end lost 3 bases, the J end lost 7 bases, and 21 bases lay between the germline ends. This CDR3 is CASSILLAGGLTGYTF. The CDR3 DNA sequence: TGTGCCAGTAGTATCCTCCTAGCGGGGGGTTTAACTGGCTACACCTTC.

This clone has a single count. The rearrangement uses TRBV2 and TRBJ1-1, with a tentative D call TRBD1 (5 bases). The length of the CDR3 is 15 residues. Looked up from germline, CDR1 is SNHLY and CDR2 is FYNNEI. Trimming removed 0 bases from V and 5 bases from J, with 13 bases in between. In nucleotides, the CDR3 is TGTGCCAGCAGTGAAGCGAGTCAGGGTAATACTGAAGCTTTCTTT. Translation: CASSEASQGNTEAFF.

A single count supports this clone. The CDR3 nucleotides are TGTGCCAGCAGTCCCGAACTACCAGGGGGCAGCTATGGCTACACCTTC. This codes for CASSPELPGGSYGYTF. The rearrangement links TRBV27 to TRBJ1-2, with TRBD1 matching over 8 bases. CDR1 and CDR2 from the germline V gene are MNHEY and SMNVEV (reference sequence). This CDR3 is 16 amino acids long. J lost 4 bases, V lost 5 bases, and 12 bases had no gene match.